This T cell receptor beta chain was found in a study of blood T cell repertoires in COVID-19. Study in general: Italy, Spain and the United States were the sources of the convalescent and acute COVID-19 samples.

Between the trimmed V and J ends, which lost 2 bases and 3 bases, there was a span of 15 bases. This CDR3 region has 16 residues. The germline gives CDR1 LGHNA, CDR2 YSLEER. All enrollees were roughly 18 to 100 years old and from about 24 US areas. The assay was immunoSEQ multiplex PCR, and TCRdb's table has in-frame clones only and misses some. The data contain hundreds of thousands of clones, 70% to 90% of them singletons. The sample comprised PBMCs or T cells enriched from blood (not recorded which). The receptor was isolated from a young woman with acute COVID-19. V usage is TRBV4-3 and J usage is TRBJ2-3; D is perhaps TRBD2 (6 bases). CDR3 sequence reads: CASSQTSWRETDTQYF. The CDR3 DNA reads TGCGCCAGCAGCCAAACCTCCTGGAGGGAAACAGATACGCAGTATTTT.